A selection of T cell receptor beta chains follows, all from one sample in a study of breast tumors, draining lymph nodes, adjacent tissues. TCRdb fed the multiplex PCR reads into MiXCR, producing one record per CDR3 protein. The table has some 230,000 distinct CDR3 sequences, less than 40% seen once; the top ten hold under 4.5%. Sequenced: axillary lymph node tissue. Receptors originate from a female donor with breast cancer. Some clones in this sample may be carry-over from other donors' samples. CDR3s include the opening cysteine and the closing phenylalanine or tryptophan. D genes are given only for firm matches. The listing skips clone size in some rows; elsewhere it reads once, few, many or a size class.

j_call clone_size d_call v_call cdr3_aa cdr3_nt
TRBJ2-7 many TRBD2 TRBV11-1 CASSLLPGLAGVYEQYF TGTGCCAGCAGCTTACTTCCGGGACTAGCGGGAGTCTACGAGCAGTACTTC
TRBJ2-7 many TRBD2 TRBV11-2 CASSLWLADYEQYF TGTGCCAGCAGCTTATGGCTAGCGGATTACGAGCAGTACTTC
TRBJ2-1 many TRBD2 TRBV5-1 CASSSGTSGYRNEQFF TGCGCCAGCAGCTCAGGGACTAGCGGGTATAGGAATGAGCAGTTCTTC
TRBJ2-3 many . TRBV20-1 CSARLSTDTQYF TGCAGTGCTAGACTTAGCACAGATACGCAGTATTTT
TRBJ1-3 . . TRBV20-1 CSAPSGRNTIYF TGCAGTGCTCCGAGCGGGAGGAACACCATATATTTT
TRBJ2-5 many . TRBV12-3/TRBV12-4 CASSIGGVETQYF TGTGCCAGCAGTATCGGAGGGGTGGAGACCCAGTACTTC
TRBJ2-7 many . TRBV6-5 CASSSTSNEQYF TGTGCCAGCAGTTCCACTAGCAACGAGCAGTACTTC
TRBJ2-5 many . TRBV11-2 CASSRRPAEKQETQYF TGTGCCAGCAGCCGAAGGCCAGCGGAGAAACAAGAGACCCAGTACTTC
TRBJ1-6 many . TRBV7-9 CASSPIRIRGWGSSPLHF TGTGCCAGCAGCCCGATACGGATTAGGGGGTGGGGGAGTTCACCCCTCCACTTT
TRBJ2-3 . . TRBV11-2 CASSLGPNEQYF TGTGCCAGCAGCTTAGGGCCCAATGAGCAGTATTTT
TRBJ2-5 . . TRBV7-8 CASSLDRGGQYF TGTGCCAGCAGCTTAGACAGGGGGGGCCAGTACTTC
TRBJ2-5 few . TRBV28 CASSLTGNQETQYF TGTGCCAGCAGTTTGACCGGGAACCAAGAGACCCAGTACTTC
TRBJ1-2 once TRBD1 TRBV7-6 CASSLQTGRYGYTF TGTGCCAGCAGCCTACAGACAGGGCGCTATGGCTACACCTTC
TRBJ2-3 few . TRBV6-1 CASRTTRRAGTDTQYF TGTGCCAGCAGGACCACTAGGAGGGCGGGCACAGATACGCAGTATTTT
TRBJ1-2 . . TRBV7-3 CASSWDGLYGYTF TGTGCCAGCAGTTGGGACGGACTCTATGGCTACACCTTC
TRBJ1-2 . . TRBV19 CASSISAGSSTANYGSTF TGTGCCAGTAGTATCTCTGCAGGCTCTTCAACAGCTAACTATGGCTCCACCTTC
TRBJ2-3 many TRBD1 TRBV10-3 CAVNGQGATDTQYF TGTGCCGTCAACGGACAGGGGGCGACAGATACGCAGTATTTT
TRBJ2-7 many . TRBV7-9 CASSLAVGTYEQYF TGTGCCAGCAGCTTAGCGGTTGGGACGTACGAGCAGTACTTC
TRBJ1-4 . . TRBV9 CASSVGEGEKLFF TGTGCCAGCAGCGTGGGCGAGGGCGAAAAACTGTTTTTT
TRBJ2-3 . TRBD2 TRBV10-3 CAIKTAGGLTDTQYF TGTGCCATCAAGACAGCGGGGGGGCTTACAGATACGCAGTATTTT
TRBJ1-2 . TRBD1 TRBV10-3 CATGQGAFNYGYTF TGTGCCACTGGACAGGGGGCCTTTAACTATGGCTACACCTTC
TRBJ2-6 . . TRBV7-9 CASSSDGVPGANVLTF TGTGCCAGCAGCTCAGACGGGGTACCTGGGGCCAACGTCCTGACTTTC
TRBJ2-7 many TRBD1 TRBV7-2 CASSWAGTRGQGYNEQYF TGTGCCAGCAGCTGGGCCGGAACGCGCGGACAGGGCTACAACGAGCAGTACTTC
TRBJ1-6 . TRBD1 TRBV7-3 CASSSSSDRGIWAGWSPLHF TGTGCCAGCAGCTCATCCTCTGACAGGGGAATATGGGCTGGTTGGTCACCCCTCCACTTT
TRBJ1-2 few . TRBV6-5 CASSLDRQDGYTF TGTGCCAGCAGTCTTGACAGACAGGATGGCTACACCTTC
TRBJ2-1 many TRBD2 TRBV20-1 CSAPGTSGRLEQFF TGCAGTGCTCCCGGGACTAGCGGGAGGCTTGAGCAGTTCTTC